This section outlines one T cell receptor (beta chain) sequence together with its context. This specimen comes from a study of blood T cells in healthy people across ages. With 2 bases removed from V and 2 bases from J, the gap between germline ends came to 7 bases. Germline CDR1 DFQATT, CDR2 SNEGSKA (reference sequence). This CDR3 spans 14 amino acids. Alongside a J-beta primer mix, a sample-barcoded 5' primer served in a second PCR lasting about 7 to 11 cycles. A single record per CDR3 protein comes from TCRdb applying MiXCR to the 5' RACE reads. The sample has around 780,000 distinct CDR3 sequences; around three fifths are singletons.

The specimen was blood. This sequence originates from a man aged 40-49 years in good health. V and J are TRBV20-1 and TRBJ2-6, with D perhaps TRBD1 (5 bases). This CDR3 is CSARQGTGANVLTF. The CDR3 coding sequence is TGCAGTGCTAGACAGGGCACTGGGGCCAACGTCCTGACTTTC.